This TCR beta chain was sequenced in a study of T cell changes during pregnancy in multiple sclerosis. This CDR3 has 17 amino acids. The J segment lost 6 bases and the V segment lost 3 bases, leaving 14 bases of the junction unmatched. Germline CDR1 and CDR2: SGHVS and FNYEAQ. TCRdb keeps only in-frame clones here, not all; method: immunoSEQ multiplex PCR. The sample records tens of thousands of clones, approximately 94% being singletons. The sequenced sample was CD8+ T cells from peripheral blood mononuclear cells, obtained after pregnancy. This clonotype was obtained from a female donor with multiple sclerosis, enrolled in a pregnancy study. The V gene is TRBV7-6, the J gene TRBJ2-3; 8 nucleotides agree with TRBD2. As DNA, the CDR3 is TGTGCCAGCAGCTTTGGGATTTCGGCGGGAGGTGACGATACGCAGTATTTT. The encoded protein is CASSFGISAGGDDTQYF. Full variable domain (outside the CDR3, taken from reference TRBV7-6 and TRBJ2-3): GAGVSQSPRYKVTKRGQDVALRCDPISGHVSLYWYRQALGQGPEFLTYFNYEAQQDKSGLPNDRFSAERPEGSISTLTIQRTEQRDSAMYRCASSFGISAGGDDTQYFGPGTRLTVL.